This T cell receptor (beta chain) was identified during a study of identifying expanded T cells in peripheral blood. Measured with immunoSEQ multiplex PCR; TCRdb has only the in-frame clones, and not every one. The top ten clones hold over 3% of a sample with approximately 100,000 clones, about nine tenths of them seen once. The V and J ends lost 7 bases and 5 bases respectively, with 14 bases between them. CDR3 length: 12 amino acids. Germline-derived CDR1 and CDR2 are SQVTM and ANQGSEA. This receptor was identified in a person aged 18-70 years in good health. The chain uses TRBV29-1 and TRBJ2-5; D is unclear. Sequencing input: blood. The CDR3 sequence: CSGSRSRETQYF. The CDR3 region has the DNA TGCAGCGGAAGCCGGAGTAGGGAGACCCAGTACTTC.